The present TCR beta chain was sequenced within a study of T cells in localized non-small cell lung cancer. This table comes from immunoSEQ multiplex PCR, and its TCRdb copy is limited to in-frame clones, with some not included. The data show 52,000 or so clones, approximately 90% seen once. The V segment lost 1 base and the J segment 2 bases; nucleotides outside the gene matches: 7. This CDR3 has 17 residues. Germline CDR1 reads MNHEY; CDR2 reads SMNVEV (reference sequence). The sample consisted of peripheral blood, taken before any cancer treatment. The sequence derives from an older male donor with stage III squamous cell lung carcinoma. This chain uses TRBV27 with TRBJ2-3; 9 positions match TRBD2. The CDR3 DNA is TGTGCCAGCAGTTTATGGGCGGGAGGGCCGGCCACAGATACGCAGTATTTT. It is translated as CASSLWAGGPATDTQYF.